This TCR beta chain came from a study of blood T cell repertoires in COVID-19. Whole-study context: Researchers got acute and convalescent COVID-19 samples from the United States, Italy and Spain. PBMCs, B-cell-depleted T cells, or T cells provided the cDNA or gDNA that made up the material.

Methods used by the authors: Reference gene primers were amplified, and this amplification served to estimate nucleated cell counts. Clones were read by immunoSEQ multiplex PCR, and TCRdb kept only the in-frame ones, dropping some. The DNA was the basis for D and trimming; V, J and clone size are from that table. The sample comprises about 300,000 clones, over 85% of which are singletons, and 1.5% to 2% rests with the top ten. Enrolment of Seattle patients took place during active infection, and they were followed longitudinally. Trimming at V came to 4 bases and at J to 5 bases, leaving 2 bases not matched to a gene. The germline V gene has CDR1 SQVTM and CDR2 ANQGSEA. The CDR3 is made up of 12 amino acids.

Sequenced material: peripheral blood. V is TRBV29-1 and J is TRBJ1-1; TRBD1 matches 9 bases. The receptor comes from a woman in her 30s with COVID-19, enrolled during active disease. The CDR3 sequence is CSVGQGVTEAFF. The DNA for the CDR3 is TGCAGCGTTGGACAGGGGGTGACTGAAGCTTTCTTT. The whole variable domain, remainder taken from reference TRBV29-1 and TRBJ1-1, is SAVISQKPSRDICQRGTSLTIQCQVDSQVTMMFWYRQQPGQSLTLIATANQGSEATYESGFVIDKFPISRPNLTFSTLTVSNMSPEDSSIYLCSVGQGVTEAFFGQGTRLTVV.